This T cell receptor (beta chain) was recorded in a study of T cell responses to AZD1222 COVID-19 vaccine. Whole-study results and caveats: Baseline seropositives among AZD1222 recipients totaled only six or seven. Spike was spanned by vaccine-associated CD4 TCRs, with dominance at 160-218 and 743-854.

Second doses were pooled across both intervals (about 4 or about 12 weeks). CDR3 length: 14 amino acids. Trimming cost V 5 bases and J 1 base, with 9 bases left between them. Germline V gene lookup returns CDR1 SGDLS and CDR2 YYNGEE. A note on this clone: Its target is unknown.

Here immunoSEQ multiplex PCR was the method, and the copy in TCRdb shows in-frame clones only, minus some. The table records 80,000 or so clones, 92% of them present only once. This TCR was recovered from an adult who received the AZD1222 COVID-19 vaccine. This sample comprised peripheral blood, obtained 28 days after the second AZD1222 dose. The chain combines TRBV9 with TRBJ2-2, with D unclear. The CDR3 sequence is CASRPPGNTGELFF. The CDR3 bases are TGTGCCAGCAGACCGCCCGGGAACACCGGGGAGCTGTTTTTT.